This TCR beta chain comes out of a study of cytomegalovirus exposure and HLA in healthy donors. The CDR3 runs 14 residues. From germline, CDR1 is SGHTA and CDR2 FQGNSA. Trimming cost V 5 bases and J 1 base; bases outside gene matches: 3. Amplification used 60 Vbeta primers and 13 Jbeta primers. Sequencing was performed with immunoSEQ multiplex PCR; in TCRdb, only in-frame clones are kept and a portion is missing. Here the sample spans 150,000 to 200,000 clones, around 85% being singletons. The sequenced sample consisted of PBMCs. J is TRBJ2-5 and V is TRBV7-2, with TRBD2 identical over 8 bases. The receptor was isolated from a woman aged 50 to 65 in good health and CMV-seronegative. DNA for the CDR3: TGTGCCAGCAGCGCTAGCGGGCCCCAAGAGACCCAGTACTTC. Its translation is CASSASGPQETQYF. Based on the CDR3 plus reference TRBV7-2 and TRBJ2-5, the full variable domain is GAGVSQSPSNKVTEKGKDVELRCDPISGHTALYWYRQSLGQGLEFLIYFQGNSAPDKSGLPSDRFSAERTGGSVSTLTIQRTQQEDSAVYLCASSASGPQETQYFGPGTRLLVL.